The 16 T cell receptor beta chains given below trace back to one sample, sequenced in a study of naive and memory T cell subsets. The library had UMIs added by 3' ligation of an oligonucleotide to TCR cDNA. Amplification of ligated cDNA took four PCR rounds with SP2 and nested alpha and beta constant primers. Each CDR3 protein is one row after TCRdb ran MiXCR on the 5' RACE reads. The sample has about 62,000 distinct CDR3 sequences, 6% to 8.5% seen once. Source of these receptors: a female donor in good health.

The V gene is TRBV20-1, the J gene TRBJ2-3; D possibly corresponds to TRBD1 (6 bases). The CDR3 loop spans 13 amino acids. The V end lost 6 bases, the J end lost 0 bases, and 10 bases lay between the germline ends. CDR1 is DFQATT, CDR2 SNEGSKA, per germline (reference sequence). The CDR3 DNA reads TGCAGTGCCGAGAGGGGGAGCACAGATACGCAGTATTTT. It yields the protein CSAERGSTDTQYF.

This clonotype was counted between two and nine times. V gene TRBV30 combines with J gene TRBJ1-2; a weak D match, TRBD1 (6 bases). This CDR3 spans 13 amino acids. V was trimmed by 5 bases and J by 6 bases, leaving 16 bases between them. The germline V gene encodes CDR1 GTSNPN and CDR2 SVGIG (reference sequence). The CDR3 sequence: CAWGRGVFDGYTF. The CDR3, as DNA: TGTGCCTGGGGCAGGGGAGTCTTCGATGGCTACACCTTC.

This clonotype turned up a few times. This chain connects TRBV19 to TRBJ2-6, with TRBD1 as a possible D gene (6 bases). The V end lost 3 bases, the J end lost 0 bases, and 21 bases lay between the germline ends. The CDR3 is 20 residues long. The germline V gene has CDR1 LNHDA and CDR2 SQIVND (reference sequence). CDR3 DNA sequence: TGTGCCAGTAGTATCGATGGCCCGGGCAGGGGTTTCTCTGGGGCCAACGTCCTGACTTTC. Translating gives CASSIDGPGRGFSGANVLTF.

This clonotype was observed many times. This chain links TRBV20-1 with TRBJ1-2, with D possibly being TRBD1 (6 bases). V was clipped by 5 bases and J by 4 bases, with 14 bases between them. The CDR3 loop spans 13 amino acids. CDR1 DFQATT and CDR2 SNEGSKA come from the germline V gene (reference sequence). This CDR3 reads CSAPRQESYGYTF. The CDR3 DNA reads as TGCAGTGCTCCTCGACAGGAGAGCTATGGCTACACCTTC.

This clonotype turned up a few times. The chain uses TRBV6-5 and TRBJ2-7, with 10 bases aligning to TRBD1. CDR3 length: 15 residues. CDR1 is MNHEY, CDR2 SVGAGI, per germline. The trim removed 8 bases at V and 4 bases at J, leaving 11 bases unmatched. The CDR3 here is CASHPRDRGRYEQYF. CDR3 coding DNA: TGTGCCAGCCACCCCAGGGACAGGGGAAGGTACGAGCAGTACTTC.

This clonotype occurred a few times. The CDR3 region is CSVAGGASGNTIYF. CDR3 bases: TGCAGCGTCGCCGGGGGGGCTTCGGGAAACACCATATATTTT. The chain is built from TRBV29-1 and TRBJ1-3, with D possibly TRBD1 on 6 matching bases. The germline V gene has CDR1 SQVTM and CDR2 ANQGSEA. V dropped 6 bases and J dropped 4 bases, with 16 bases sitting between them. This CDR3 region has 14 residues.

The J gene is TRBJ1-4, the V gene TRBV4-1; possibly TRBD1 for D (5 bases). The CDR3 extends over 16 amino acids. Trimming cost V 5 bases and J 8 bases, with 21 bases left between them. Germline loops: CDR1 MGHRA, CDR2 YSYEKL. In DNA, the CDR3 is TGCGCCAGCAGCTACGATTTTTGGCAGGGAGGCGAAAAACTGTTTTTT. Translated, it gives CASSYDFWQGGEKLFF.

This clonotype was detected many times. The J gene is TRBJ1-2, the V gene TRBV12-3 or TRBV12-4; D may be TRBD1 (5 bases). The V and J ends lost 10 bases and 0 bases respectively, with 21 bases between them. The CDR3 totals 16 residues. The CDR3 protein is CATSGTFPTTNYGYTF. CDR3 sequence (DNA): TGTGCCACCAGCGGGACGTTTCCCACTACTAACTATGGCTACACCTTC.

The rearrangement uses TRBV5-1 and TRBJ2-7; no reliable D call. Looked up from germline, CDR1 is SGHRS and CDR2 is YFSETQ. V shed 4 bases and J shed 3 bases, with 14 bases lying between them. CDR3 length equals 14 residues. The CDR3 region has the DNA TGCGCCAGCAGCGCGCCAGACGTCCTCTACGAGCAGTACTTC. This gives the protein CASSAPDVLYEQYF.

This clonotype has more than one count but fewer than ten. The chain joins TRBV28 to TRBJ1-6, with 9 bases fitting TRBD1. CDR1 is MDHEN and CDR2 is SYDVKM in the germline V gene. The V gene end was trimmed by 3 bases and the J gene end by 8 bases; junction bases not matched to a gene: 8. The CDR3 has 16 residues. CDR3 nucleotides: TGTGCCAGCAGTTTGGACAGGGGAAGCGGCGATTCACCCCTCCACTTT. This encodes CASSLDRGSGDSPLHF.

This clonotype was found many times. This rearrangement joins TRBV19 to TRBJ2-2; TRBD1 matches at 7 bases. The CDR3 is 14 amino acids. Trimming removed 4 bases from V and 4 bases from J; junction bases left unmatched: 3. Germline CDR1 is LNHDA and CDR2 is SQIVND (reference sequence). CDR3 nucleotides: TGTGCCAGTAGTAAGGGGGCGCGCACCGGGGAGCTGTTTTTT. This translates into CASSKGARTGELFF.

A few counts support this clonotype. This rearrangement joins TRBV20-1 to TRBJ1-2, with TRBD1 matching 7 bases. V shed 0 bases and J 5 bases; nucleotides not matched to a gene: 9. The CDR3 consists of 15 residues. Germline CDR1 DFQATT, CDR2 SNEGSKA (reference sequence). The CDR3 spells CSARDGMRGRYGYTF. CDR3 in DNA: TGCAGTGCTAGAGATGGAATGAGGGGGCGTTATGGCTACACCTTC.

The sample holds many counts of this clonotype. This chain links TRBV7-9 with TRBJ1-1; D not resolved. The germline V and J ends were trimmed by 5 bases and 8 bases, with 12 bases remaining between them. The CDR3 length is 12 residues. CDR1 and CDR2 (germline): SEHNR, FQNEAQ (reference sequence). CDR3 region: CASSHVLSEAFF. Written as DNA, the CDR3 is TGTGCCAGCAGCCATGTCCTCAGCGAAGCTTTCTTT. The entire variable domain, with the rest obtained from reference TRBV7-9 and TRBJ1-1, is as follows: DTGVSQNPRHKITKRGQNVTFRCDPISEHNRLYWYRQTLGQGPEFLTYFQNEAQLEKSRLLSDRFSAERPKGSFSTLEIQRTEQGDSAMYLCASSHVLSEAFFGQGTRLTVV.

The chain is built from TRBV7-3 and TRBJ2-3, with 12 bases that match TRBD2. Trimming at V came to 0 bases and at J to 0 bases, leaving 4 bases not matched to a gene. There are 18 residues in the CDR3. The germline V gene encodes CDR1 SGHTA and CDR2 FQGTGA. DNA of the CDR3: TGTGCCAGCAGCTTAACGGCTAGCGGGGGGGCTAGCACAGATACGCAGTATTTT. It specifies CASSLTASGGASTDTQYF.

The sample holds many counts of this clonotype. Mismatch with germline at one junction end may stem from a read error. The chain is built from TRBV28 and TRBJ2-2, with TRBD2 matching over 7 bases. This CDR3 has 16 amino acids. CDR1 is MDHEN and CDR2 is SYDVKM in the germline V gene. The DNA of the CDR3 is TGTGCCAGCAGTTTGCTAGCGGAGTTTTACACCGGGGAGCTTTTTTTT. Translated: CASSLLAEFYTGELFF.

The CDR3 bases are TGCAGTGCTAGAGATGGGTCCCCCGGGGCCAACGTCCTGACTTTC. This sequence encodes CSARDGSPGANVLTF. V and J are TRBV20-1 and TRBJ2-6, with D uncertain. The V gene lost 0 bases and the J gene lost 4 bases, with 10 bases spanning the gap. Germline V gene lookup returns CDR1 DFQATT and CDR2 SNEGSKA (reference sequence). The CDR3 has 15 amino acids.